Presented here are 18 T cell receptor beta chains from one specimen sequenced in a study of low-dose radiotherapy and immunotherapy resistance in tumors (dated by TCRdb to between 2022 and 2023). This sample's time point label indicates: after trial treatment. The treatment or condition label of this sample denotes: LDRT plus nivolumab, ipilimumab, low-dose cyclophosphamide and aspirin (RACIN trial). Instrument on record: Illumina HiSeq 2500. First-strand cDNA was synthesized using Superscript III and a set of TRAV- and TRBV-specific primers, so that both TCRalpha and TCRbeta chains were covered. TCRs were amplified with Phusion for roughly 19 PCR cycles, with a constant-region primer paired with the adapter attached to the V primers. The raw public data were reprocessed by TCRdb itself: fastp quality trimming at Q25, MiXCR clonotype calling, in-frame beta chains only. Here each entry gathers all rows of one CDR3 protein and keeps the most common genes and DNA. The sample table records approximately 100,000 distinct CDR3 sequences; around 21% of these occur just once. Of the sample, 4.1% is held by the ten largest clones.

The specimen was PBMCs, collected after low-dose radiotherapy plus immunotherapy. Source of these receptors: a male donor with prostate cancer.

This clonotype was counted at least ten times. V gene TRBV5-1 combines with J gene TRBJ1-1, with D possibly being TRBD1 (6 bases). CDR3 length: 14 residues. The V and J ends lost 1 base and 0 bases respectively, with 7 bases between them. Germline V gene data show CDR1 as SGHRS and CDR2 as YFSETQ. The CDR3 sequence is CASSLWDMNTEAFF. The CDR3 DNA reads as TGCGCCAGCAGCTTGTGGGACATGAACACTGAAGCTTTCTTT.

There are many counts of this clonotype. V usage is TRBV5-5 and J usage is TRBJ1-2; a weak D match, TRBD1 (6 bases). Between the trimmed V and J ends, which lost 6 bases and 3 bases, there was a span of 24 bases. Germline-derived CDR1 and CDR2 are SGHKS and YYEKEE (reference sequence). The CDR3 has 17 residues. CDR3 in DNA: TGTGCCAGCACCTTAACCACAGGGCGGGGGGCAGACTATGGCTACACCTTC. The encoded protein is CASTLTTGRGADYGYTF.

This clonotype was seen at least ten times. V gene TRBV4-1 combines with J gene TRBJ2-7; D gene ambiguous. The CDR3 sequence is 15 residues long. Germline V gene lookup returns CDR1 MGHRA and CDR2 YSYEKL. V was trimmed by 0 bases and J by 3 bases, leaving 12 bases between them. CDR3 coding DNA: TGCGCCAGCAGCCAAGATGACAAAGAACTCTACGAGCAGTACTTC. It codes for CASSQDDKELYEQYF.

This chain connects TRBV11-2 to TRBJ1-2; TRBD1 agrees at 8 bases. The CDR3 loop spans 15 amino acids. J lost 4 bases, V lost 3 bases, and 7 bases had no gene match. The V gene's germline CDR1 is SGHAT and CDR2 FQNNGV. CDR3 sequence reads: CASSFGQGSGYGYTF. CDR3 in DNA: TGTGCCAGCAGCTTCGGACAGGGAAGTGGCTATGGCTACACCTTC. Complete variable domain (other parts from reference TRBV11-2 and TRBJ1-2): EAGVAQSPRYKIIEKRQSVAFWCNPISGHATLYWYQQILGQGPKLLIQFQNNGVVDDSQLPKDRFSAERLKGVDSTLKIQPAKLEDSAVYLCASSFGQGSGYGYTFGSGTRLTVV.

V usage is TRBV6-1 and J usage is TRBJ2-1; 12 bases fit TRBD2. This CDR3 has 15 amino acids. CDR1 is MNHNS and CDR2 is SASEGT in the germline V gene. V shed 5 bases and J 6 bases; nucleotides not matched to a gene: 5. The CDR3, as DNA: TGTGCCAGCAGTCCCTTGACTAGCGGGAGCAATGAGCAGTTCTTC. Residues: CASSPLTSGSNEQFF.

The rearrangement uses TRBV5-1 and TRBJ2-3; 12 positions match TRBD2. The junction had 5 bases not matched to a gene; V was cut back by 0 bases and J by 6 bases. Germline V CDR1 and CDR2: SGHRS, YFSETQ. The CDR3 is 16 residues long. DNA of the CDR3: TGCGCCAGCAGCTTGGTTGGACTAGCGGGGCTGGATACGCAGTATTTT. Its translation is CASSLVGLAGLDTQYF.

This clonotype has just a few counts. The chain's CDR3 is CSAPQGNNNSPLHF. In DNA form, the CDR3 reads TGCAGTGCCCCCCAGGGGAATAACAATTCACCCCTCCACTTT. The chain employs TRBV20-1 and TRBJ1-6; weak D call: TRBD1 (6 bases). The V gene lost 6 bases and the J gene lost 7 bases, with 16 bases spanning the gap. Germline lookup yields CDR1 DFQATT and CDR2 SNEGSKA (reference sequence). The CDR3 consists of 14 residues.

This clonotype was counted ten times or more. The chain uses TRBV7-9 and TRBJ1-5, with no clear D. The CDR3 is 12 residues long. Between the trimmed V and J ends, which lost 5 bases and 1 base, there was a span of 3 bases. Germline CDR1 reads SEHNR; CDR2 reads FQNEAQ (reference sequence). The CDR3 DNA reads TGTGCCAGCAGCAGAAGCAATCAGCCCCAGCATTTT. Translating it yields CASSRSNQPQHF.

This clonotype appeared many times. The chain recombines TRBV5-6 with TRBJ2-3; D possibly corresponds to TRBD1 (6 bases). The V gene's germline CDR1 is SGHDT and CDR2 YYEEEE. This CDR3 region has 13 residues. V lost 4 bases and J 6 bases, leaving 12 bases between the germline ends. Here the CDR3 reads CASSGGPGDTQYF. The DNA of the CDR3 is TGTGCCAGCAGCGGGGGCCCAGGGGATACGCAGTATTTT.

This clonotype was seen repeatedly, ten times or more. The chain recombines TRBV18 with TRBJ1-5, with a possible D match to TRBD1 (5 bases). The length of the CDR3 is 13 residues. The germline V gene has CDR1 KGHSH and CDR2 LQKENI. Trimming cost V 3 bases and J 5 bases, with 8 bases left between them. The DNA for the CDR3 is TGTGCCAGCTCACCTCGGGGGGATCAGCCCCAGCATTTT. Its protein is CASSPRGDQPQHF.

This clonotype was seen many times. The rearrangement uses TRBV18 and TRBJ2-7; possible D gene TRBD1, 5 bases. The length of the CDR3 is 13 residues. V was pared by 3 bases and J by 1 base, with 7 bases between. The germline CDR1 and CDR2 sequences are KGHSH and LQKENI. The CDR3 nucleotides are TGTGCCAGCTCACCGCAGGGTTCCTACGAGCAGTACTTC. Its translation is CASSPQGSYEQYF.

This clonotype has a count of ten or more. The gene calls are TRBV9 and TRBJ1-5; D gene uncertain. V shed 0 bases and J shed 3 bases, with 7 bases lying between them. Per germline, CDR1 SGDLS and CDR2 YYNGEE. The CDR3 is made up of 14 amino acids. The CDR3 here is CASSVDGDNQPQHF. CDR3 in DNA: TGTGCCAGCAGCGTAGACGGGGACAATCAGCCCCAGCATTTT.

This clonotype was detected many times. The chain links TRBV20-1 to TRBJ2-5; the D call may be TRBD1 or TRBD2 (5 bases each). Trimming left V 6 bases short and J 0 bases short, with 17 bases between. This CDR3 contains 15 residues. The germline gives CDR1 DFQATT, CDR2 SNEGSKA (reference sequence). The CDR3 spells CSASGDGWYQETQYF. CDR3 coding DNA: TGCAGTGCCTCCGGGGACGGATGGTACCAAGAGACCCAGTACTTC.

The table lists this clonotype with many counts. The J gene is TRBJ2-4, the V gene TRBV18; D is unresolved. The CDR3 runs to 14 residues. Between the trimmed V and J ends, which lost 3 bases and 0 bases, there was a span of 6 bases. The germline CDR1 and CDR2 sequences are KGHSH and LQKENI. CDR3: CASSPDLAKNIQYF. The CDR3 coding sequence is TGTGCCAGCTCACCGGACCTAGCCAAAAACATTCAGTACTTC.

Ten or more counts support this clonotype. V and J are TRBV12-3 or TRBV12-4 and TRBJ2-1; no definite D call. V lost 7 bases and J 2 bases, leaving 12 bases between the germline ends. The CDR3 is 14 residues long. CDR3 residues: CASTPLGTYNEQFF. For the CDR3, the DNA is TGTGCCAGCACCCCTTTGGGCACCTACAATGAGCAGTTCTTC.

This clonotype was observed a handful of times. V is TRBV27 and J is TRBJ1-2; D unclear. This CDR3 is 16 amino acids long. Germline CDR1 is MNHEY and CDR2 is SMNVEV (reference sequence). Trimming pared 6 bases from V and 9 bases from J, leaving 26 bases between. The CDR3 protein is CASSRWGGGVISSYTF. CDR3 nucleotide sequence: TGTGCCAGCAGCCGGTGGGGAGGCGGGGTGATTTCGAGCTACACCTTC.

This clonotype was seen at least ten times. CDR3 DNA: TGTGCCAGCAGCTTGGGTTCGGGGTCCGACTACGAGCAGTACTTC. It translates to CASSLGSGSDYEQYF. The chain is built from TRBV5-4 and TRBJ2-7, with D possibly TRBD2 on 5 matching bases. The CDR3 runs to 15 residues. Germline V gene sequence: CDR1 SGHNT, CDR2 YYREEE (reference sequence). V shed 0 bases and J shed 3 bases, with 13 bases lying between them.

This clonotype was counted ten times or more. This sequence joins TRBV25-1 and TRBJ2-1; 9 bases line up with TRBD2. This CDR3 contains 15 residues. Germline assignment: CDR1 MGHDK and CDR2 SYGVNS. Germline trimming cut 2 bases from V and 4 bases from J; bases unmatched to any gene: 3. CDR3 DNA: TGTGCCAGCAGTGAAATCCTAGCGGGGTACAATGAGCAGTTCTTC. This encodes CASSEILAGYNEQFF.